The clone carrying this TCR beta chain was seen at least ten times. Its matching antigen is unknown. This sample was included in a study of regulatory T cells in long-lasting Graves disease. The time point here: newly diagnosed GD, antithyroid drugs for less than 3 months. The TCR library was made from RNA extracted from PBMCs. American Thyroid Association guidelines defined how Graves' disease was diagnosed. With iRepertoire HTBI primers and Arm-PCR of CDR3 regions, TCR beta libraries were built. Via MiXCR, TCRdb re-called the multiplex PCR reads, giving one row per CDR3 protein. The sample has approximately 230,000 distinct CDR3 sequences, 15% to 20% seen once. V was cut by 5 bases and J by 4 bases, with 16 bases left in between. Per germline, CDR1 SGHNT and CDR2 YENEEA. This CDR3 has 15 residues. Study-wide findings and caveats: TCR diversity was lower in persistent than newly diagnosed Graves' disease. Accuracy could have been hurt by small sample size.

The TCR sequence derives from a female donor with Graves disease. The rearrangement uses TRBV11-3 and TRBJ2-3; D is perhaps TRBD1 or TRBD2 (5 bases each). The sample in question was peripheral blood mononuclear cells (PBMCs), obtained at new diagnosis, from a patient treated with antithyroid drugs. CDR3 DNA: TGTGCCAGCAGCCCCGGGCTGGGGCGGGCAGATACGCAGTATTTT. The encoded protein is CASSPGLGRADTQYF.